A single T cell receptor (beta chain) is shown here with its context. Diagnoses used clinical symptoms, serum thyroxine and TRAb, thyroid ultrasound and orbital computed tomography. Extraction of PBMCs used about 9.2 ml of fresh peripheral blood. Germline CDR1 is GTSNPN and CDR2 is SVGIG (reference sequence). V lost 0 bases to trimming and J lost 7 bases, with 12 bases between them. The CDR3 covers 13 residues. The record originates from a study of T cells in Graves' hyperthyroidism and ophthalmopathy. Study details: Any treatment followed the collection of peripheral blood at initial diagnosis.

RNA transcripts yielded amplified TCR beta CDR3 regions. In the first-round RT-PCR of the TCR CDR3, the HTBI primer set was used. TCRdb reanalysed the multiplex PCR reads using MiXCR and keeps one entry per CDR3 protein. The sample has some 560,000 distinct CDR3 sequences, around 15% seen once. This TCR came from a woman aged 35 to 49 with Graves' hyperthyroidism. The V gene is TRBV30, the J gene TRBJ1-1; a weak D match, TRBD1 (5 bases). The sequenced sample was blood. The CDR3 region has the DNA TGTGCCTGGAGTGTCAAGGGGCGGGGTGAAGCTTTCTTT. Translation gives CAWSVKGRGEAFF.